The 32 T cell receptor beta chains below all came from one sample that was sequenced in a study of tumor-infiltrating lymphocytes in oesophageal squamous cell carcinoma. TCRdb reanalysed the PCR reads using MiXCR and keeps one entry per CDR3 protein. Among thousands of distinct CDR3 sequences listed, 15% to 18% were seen once. Sequencing was done on a sample of blood. The receptor set was obtained from a male donor with esophageal squamous cell carcinoma.

In its sample, this clonotype is medium-sized. The J gene is TRBJ2-3, the V gene TRBV10-1; no clear D. Germline-derived CDR1 and CDR2 are WNHNN and SYGVQD (reference sequence). This CDR3 has 12 residues. Trimming left V 4 bases short and J 4 bases short, with 6 bases between. CDR3 residues: CASSAGADTQYF. Here the CDR3 DNA reads TGCGCCAGCAGTGCTGGGGCAGATACGCAGTATTTT.

The table lists this clonotype with many counts. The rearrangement links TRBV12-5 to TRBJ2-5, with 9 nucleotides matching TRBD2. Germline CDR1 is LGHNT and CDR2 is FRNRAP. There are 16 residues in the CDR3. J gave up 11 bases and V 7 bases, and 20 bases lay outside the gene matches. CDR3 sequence (DNA): TGTGCTAGTGCCCAAAGCGGGGGGCAAGCTATCAATGAGCAGTACTTC. Its protein product is CASAQSGGQAINEQYF.

With regard to this clonotype: The CDR3 ends on some other residue instead of the conserved phenylalanine or tryptophan, so this is likely a read error. The V and J genes are TRBV28 and TRBJ2-7; D perhaps matches TRBD2 (6 bases). CDR1 and CDR2 from the germline V gene are MDHEN and SYDVKM. The CDR3 length is 15 residues. With 5 bases removed from V and 9 bases from J, the gap between germline ends came to 23 bases. CDR3 DNA: TGTGCCAGCAGTAGTGCGGGGAGGAGCACAGATACGCAGTACTTA. This sequence encodes CASSSAGRSTDTQYL.

This clonotype is termed medium-sized. The genes are TRBV7-2 and TRBJ1-2; maybe TRBD1 (5 bases). Germline-derived CDR1 and CDR2 are SGHTA and FQGNSA. This CDR3 contains 16 residues. V gave up 5 bases and J gave up 2 bases, with 18 bases separating them. The CDR3 is CASSVGGAGINYGYTF. CDR3 DNA: TGTGCCAGCAGCGTTGGAGGCGCAGGGATCAACTATGGCTACACCTTC.

Ten or more counts support this clonotype. Being one base from a much bigger clone, this may be a read error. This chain links TRBV11-3 with TRBJ2-7; 10 bases agree with TRBD2. Germline-derived CDR1 and CDR2 are SGHNT and YENEEA. The CDR3 has 16 residues. With 1 base clipped from V and 7 bases from J, the junction kept 10 bases outside the gene matches. The CDR3 protein is CASSLVASGGLNEQYF. CDR3 in DNA: TGTGCCAGCAGCTTAGTAGCTAGCGGGGGTTTGAATGAGCAGTACTTC.

On this clonotype: It is unclear where the CDR3 begins or ends on the DNA, so no DNA is shown, and the CDR3 is as TCRdb lists it. The chain links TRBV2 to TRBJ2-6. Inclusive of both ends, the CDR3 amounts to 14 amino acids. Germline V CDR1 and CDR2: SNHLY, FYNNEI. CDR3 loop: CASSEASLWLHLRF.

At least ten counts were recorded for this clonotype. V is TRBV6-2 or TRBV6-3 and J is TRBJ2-3; 12 bases are a match to TRBD2. The trim removed 0 bases at V and 5 bases at J, leaving 15 bases unmatched. The CDR3 loop spans 20 amino acids. CDR1 MNHEY and CDR2 SVGEGT come from the germline V gene. CDR3 DNA: TGTGCCAGCAGTTACTCGAGGCTAGCGGGGGGGCCCAGGGAGCTAGATACGCAGTATTTT. It encodes CASSYSRLAGGPRELDTQYF.

This clonotype was observed a handful of times. The final CDR3 position lacks the conserved phenylalanine or tryptophan, pointing to a likely read error. No DNA is shown, since the ends of the CDR3 on it are uncertain; the CDR3 is the one TCRdb lists. This chain connects TRBV27 to TRBJ2-6; TRBD2, as called in the table, went unchecked against the DNA. Both ends counted, the CDR3 spans 8 residues. Germline CDR1 MNHEY, CDR2 SMNVEV (reference sequence). CDR3 protein: CASSPTSG.

To note about this clonotype: This could be a read error, since a much larger clone is one nucleotide away. The chain uses TRBV18 and TRBJ2-1; no clear D. Trimming shortened V by 2 bases and J by 13 bases, and 12 bases separated the two germline ends. Germline V gene data show CDR1 as KGHSH and CDR2 as LQKENI. The CDR3 covers 12 residues. The CDR3 is CASSPNQETQFF. The DNA of the CDR3 is TGTGCCAGCTCACCAAACCAAGAGACCCAGTTCTTC.

Concerning this clonotype: Here the CDR3 omits its conserved ending phenylalanine or tryptophan, so a read error is the likely source. The DNA is left out, because the CDR3 cannot be placed on it with certainty; the CDR3 is given as TCRdb lists it. The V and J genes are TRBV7-2 and TRBJ2-7. Germline assignment: CDR1 SGHTA and CDR2 FQGNSA. The CDR3 is made up of 14 amino acids, end residues included. This chain's CDR3 is CASSSNRYGYTFGS.

The sample holds many counts of this clonotype. The rearrangement joins TRBV2 to TRBJ2-3; TRBD2 agrees at 12 bases. This CDR3 is built from 17 residues. Per germline, CDR1 SNHLY and CDR2 FYNNEI. The trim removed 4 bases at V and 0 bases at J, leaving 5 bases unmatched. The CDR3 nucleotides are TGTGCCAGCAGTGCGACTAGCGGGGGAGCTAGCACAGATACGCAGTATTTT. This sequence encodes CASSATSGGASTDTQYF. Filled out from reference TRBV2 and TRBJ2-3, the complete variable domain reads EPEVTQTPSHQVTQMGQEVILRCVPISNHLYFYWYRQILGQKVEFLVSFYNNEISEKSEIFDDQFSVERPDGSNFTLKIRSTKLEDSAMYFCASSATSGGASTDTQYFGPGTRLTVL.

At least ten counts were recorded for this clonotype. A much larger clone differs from this one at a single base, so this may be a read error. The chain uses TRBV11-3 and TRBJ2-5; D is unresolved. Germline V lookup: CDR1 SGHNT, CDR2 YENEEA. V lost 1 base to trimming and J lost 11 bases, with 17 bases between them. The CDR3 spans 14 residues. The CDR3 sequence is CASSLVGSGNEQYF. As DNA, the CDR3 is TGTGCCAGCAGCTTAGTGGGGTCGGGCAATGAGCAGTACTTC.

By sample share, this clonotype is medium-sized. The genes are TRBV12-3 or TRBV12-4 and TRBJ2-5, with 13 positions matching TRBD2. The CDR3 has 15 amino acids. Germline trimming cut 3 bases from V and 5 bases from J; bases unmatched to any gene: 3. Here the CDR3 DNA reads TGTGCCAGCAGTTTCGGACTAGCGGGGGAGGAGACCCAGTACTTC. Its translation: CASSFGLAGEETQYF.

This clonotype ranks as medium-sized. CDR3 protein: CASSLFGDTGELFF. The CDR3 DNA is TGTGCCAGCAGCTTATTTGGCGACACCGGGGAGCTGTTTTTT. V gene TRBV7-6 combines with J gene TRBJ2-2, with no clear D. The V gene lost 2 bases and the J gene lost 3 bases, with 7 bases spanning the gap. CDR1 SGHVS and CDR2 FNYEAQ come from the germline V gene. The CDR3 totals 14 residues.

Remarks on this clonotype: It may be a read error: a sequence one base away is much more abundant. This CDR3 reads CASRLGTPNYNEQYF. CDR3 bases: TGTGCCAGCAGACTGGGGACACCAAACTACAATGAGCAGTACTTC. The rearrangement joins TRBV5-6 to TRBJ2-1; a weak D match, TRBD1 (6 bases). The J call could be wrong; TRBJ2-7 is a better fit for the DNA end. This CDR3 contains 15 residues. The germline V gene encodes CDR1 SGHDT and CDR2 YYEEEE.

By frequency in the sample, this clonotype is medium-sized. The V and J genes are TRBV24-1 and TRBJ2-1; the match to TRBD1 covers 8 bases. V was clipped by 3 bases and J by 4 bases; unmatched bases: 7. The germline gives CDR1 KGHDR, CDR2 SFDVKD. The CDR3 is 16 residues long. CDR3 nucleotides: TGTGCCACCAGTGATCCAACAGGGGGACGATACAATGAGCAGTTCTTC. Translation gives CATSDPTGGRYNEQFF.

The V call is TRBV6-1, the J call TRBJ1-1; D is uncertain. V dropped 6 bases and J dropped 2 bases, with 10 bases sitting between them. This CDR3 region has 13 residues. Germline V gene sequence: CDR1 MNHNS, CDR2 SASEGT. The DNA for the CDR3 is TGTGCCAGCAGCTACGAACATAACACTGAAGCTTTCTTT. This encodes CASSYEHNTEAFF.

This clonotype showed up many times. The rearrangement uses TRBV6-1 and TRBJ2-5, with TRBD2 as a possible D gene (6 bases). V was cut by 7 bases and J by 1 base, with 19 bases left in between. This CDR3 is built from 16 residues. The V gene's germline CDR1 is MNHNS and CDR2 SASEGT. The CDR3 loop reads CASTSSLMGGQETQYF. CDR3 in DNA: TGTGCCAGCACTTCCTCTCTGATGGGGGGCCAAGAGACCCAGTACTTC.

On this clonotype: No conserved phenylalanine or tryptophan is present at the end of the CDR3, so a read error is the likely explanation. It is unclear where the CDR3 begins or ends on the DNA, so no DNA is shown, and the CDR3 is as TCRdb lists it. This rearrangement joins TRBV7-6 to TRBJ1-1; the table's TRBD1 call for D was not verified on the DNA. Germline CDR1 and CDR2: SGHVS and FNYEAQ. The CDR3 spans 14 amino acids, including both terminal residues. CDR3 sequence: CCGGTTISPSILVM.

A few counts support this clonotype. The J gene is TRBJ2-1, the V gene TRBV10-3; D is unresolved. Near its end, the DNA agrees better with TRBJ2-7, so the J call may be wrong. The germline CDR1 and CDR2 sequences are ENHRY and SYGVKD. The CDR3 is made up of 14 amino acids. In DNA, the CDR3 is TGTGCCAGTAGACTTACCCGGGCCGTCAATGAGCAGTACTTC. Translated: CASRLTRAVNEQYF.

By frequency in the sample, this clonotype is medium-sized. The J gene is TRBJ2-6, the V gene TRBV10-3, with TRBD1 matching over 7 bases. The CDR3 is 12 residues long. With V trimmed by 11 bases and J by 8 bases, 6 bases remained unmatched. Per germline, CDR1 ENHRY and CDR2 SYGVKD. CDR3 loop: CAAQQGSNVLTF. The CDR3 bases are TGTGCCGCACAACAGGGGTCCAACGTCCTGACTTTC.

By frequency in the sample, this clonotype is large (0.1 to 1%). The chain has TRBV7-9 and TRBJ2-3; a weak D match, TRBD1 (5 bases). V shed 1 base and J shed 6 bases, with 20 bases lying between them. The germline gives CDR1 SEHNR, CDR2 FQNEAQ (reference sequence). This CDR3 has 17 residues. The CDR3, as DNA: TGTGCCAGCAGCTTAGTGGCAGGGTCAATTTTCGTCGATACGCAGTATTTT. Its translation: CASSLVAGSIFVDTQYF.

J is TRBJ2-3 and V is TRBV7-2, with D maybe TRBD2 (7 bases). TRBJ2-1 explains the end of the DNA better; the J call may be wrong. CDR3 length equals 15 residues. The germline V gene has CDR1 SGHTA and CDR2 FQGNSA. The CDR3 loop is CASSLVGGPDCEQFF. In DNA form, the CDR3 reads TGTGCCAGCAGCTTAGTGGGGGGGCCTGACTGCGAGCAGTTCTTC.

This clonotype was seen a handful of times. The rearrangement uses TRBV6-1 and TRBJ1-1; 9 bases are a match to TRBD1. CDR1 MNHNS and CDR2 SASEGT come from the germline V gene. This CDR3 has 14 amino acids. The J segment lost 1 base and the V segment lost 6 bases, leaving 3 bases of the junction unmatched. The CDR3 nucleotides are TGTGCCAGCAGGGGGACAGGGAGGAACACTGAAGCTTTCTTT. Translation gives CASRGTGRNTEAFF.

Ten or more counts support this clonotype. The chain carries TRBV5-4 and TRBJ2-5, with D perhaps given as TRBD1 or TRBD2 (5 bases each). V gave up 4 bases and J gave up 1 base, with 14 bases separating them. The germline V gene encodes CDR1 SGHNT and CDR2 YYREEE (reference sequence). The CDR3 consists of 15 residues. Here the CDR3 DNA reads TGTGCCAGCAGCAGTGGCAGGGACCTCCAAGAGACCCAGTACTTC. Protein product: CASSSGRDLQETQYF. The full variable domain, completed using reference TRBV5-4 and TRBJ2-5, is ETGVTQSPTHLIKTRGQQVTLRCSSQSGHNTVSWYQQALGQGPQFIFQYYREEENGRGNFPPRFSGLQFPNYSSELNVNALELDDSALYLCASSSGRDLQETQYFGPGTRLLVL.

This clonotype was detected ten times or more. No DNA is shown, since the ends of the CDR3 on it are uncertain; the CDR3 is the one TCRdb lists. This chain links TRBV7-6 with TRBJ2-6; the table names TRBD1, a call not compared with the DNA. The germline V gene has CDR1 SGHVS and CDR2 FNYEAQ. Including both end residues, the CDR3 is 20 amino acids long. CDR3 residues: CASSLVGGEGTGSLWLHLRF.

There are many counts of this clonotype. This chain uses TRBV7-9 with TRBJ1-1; the D is unclear. The CDR3 sequence is 13 residues long. V lost 1 base and J lost 3, with 6 bases in between. Germline-derived CDR1 and CDR2 are SEHNR and FQNEAQ (reference sequence). DNA of the CDR3: TGTGCCAGCAGCTTAGTTGCAGACACTGAAGCTTTCTTT. Its translation: CASSLVADTEAFF.

In its sample, this clonotype is medium-sized. The CDR3 region has the DNA TGTGCCAGCAGCGCAGCGGGGGGTTGGAATGAGCAGTTCTTC. Its translation: CASSAAGGWNEQFF. The V call is TRBV6-1, the J call TRBJ2-1; 9 nucleotides align to TRBD2. CDR1 and CDR2 (germline): MNHNS, SASEGT. The CDR3 length is 14 residues. With 6 bases clipped from V and 7 bases from J, the junction kept 7 bases outside the gene matches.

Sample share makes this clonotype large (0.1 to 1%). V and J are TRBV19 and TRBJ2-2; tentative D call: TRBD2 (6 bases). Germline CDR1 is LNHDA and CDR2 is SQIVND (reference sequence). The V end lost 5 bases, the J end lost 5 bases, and 15 bases lay between the germline ends. The CDR3 is 15 residues long. CDR3 sequence reads: CASSPRVGGTGELFF. CDR3 nucleotides: TGTGCCAGTAGTCCCCGGGTCGGAGGGACCGGGGAGCTGTTTTTT.

V gene TRBV29-1 combines with J gene TRBJ2-3, with D unclear. The length of the CDR3 is 15 residues. Germline V lookup: CDR1 SQVTM, CDR2 ANQGSEA. The germline V and J ends were trimmed by 5 bases and 5 bases, with 20 bases remaining between them. In DNA, the CDR3 is TGCAGCGTTATTTTCGGCCCCTCTGTACGAGATACGCAGTATTTT. Its protein is CSVIFGPSVRDTQYF.

This clonotype is classed as medium-sized. The chain has TRBV12-3 or TRBV12-4 and TRBJ2-5, with a weak D call TRBD1 (6 bases). The CDR3 is 14 residues long. With 6 bases removed from V and 1 base from J, the gap between germline ends came to 12 bases. CDR3 coding DNA: TGTGCCAGCAGCCGAAGGGACATCCAAGAGACCCAGTACTTC. This translates into CASSRRDIQETQYF.

This clonotype was seen once. The J gene is TRBJ2-1, the V gene TRBV20-1; TRBD2 matches at 7 bases. The end of the DNA is better explained by TRBJ2-5, so the J call may be wrong. The CDR3 totals 13 residues. CDR1 and CDR2 (germline): DFQATT, SNEGSKA (reference sequence). The CDR3 nucleotides are TGCAGTGCGCTTAAGGGCGGGGGTGAGACCCAGTACTTC. Protein product: CSALKGGGETQYF.